This T cell receptor beta chain originates from a study of shared clonotypes between healthy human individuals. Of note for this clone: Its antigen is unknown.

This CDR3 contains 15 residues. Per germline, CDR1 SGHNT and CDR2 YYREEE (reference sequence). With 4 bases removed from V and 6 bases from J, the gap between germline ends came to 17 bases. Per the original methods: ImmunoSEQ sequences covered only the junction and lacked quality scores; filtering therefore differed. Here immunoSEQ multiplex PCR was the method, and the copy in TCRdb shows in-frame clones only, minus some. That table gives V, J and clone size, and the DNA gave D and trimming. The sample carries roughly 500,000 clones, approximately 80% recorded once. Regarding the study as a whole: The donor pool, a small one, limited the genetic and exposure-history diversity represented.

Unsorted samples drew genomic DNA from approximately 90 million PBMCs. The gene calls are TRBV5-4 and TRBJ2-1, with D perhaps TRBD2 (6 bases). The receptor was isolated from a woman aged 40 to 55 in good health. Some clones in this sample may be carry-over from other donors' samples. The sample was PBMCs. CDR3 nucleotide sequence: TGTGCCAGCAGCCTCCTGATCGCGGGACCCAATGAGCAGTTCTTC. The encoded protein is CASSLLIAGPNEQFF.